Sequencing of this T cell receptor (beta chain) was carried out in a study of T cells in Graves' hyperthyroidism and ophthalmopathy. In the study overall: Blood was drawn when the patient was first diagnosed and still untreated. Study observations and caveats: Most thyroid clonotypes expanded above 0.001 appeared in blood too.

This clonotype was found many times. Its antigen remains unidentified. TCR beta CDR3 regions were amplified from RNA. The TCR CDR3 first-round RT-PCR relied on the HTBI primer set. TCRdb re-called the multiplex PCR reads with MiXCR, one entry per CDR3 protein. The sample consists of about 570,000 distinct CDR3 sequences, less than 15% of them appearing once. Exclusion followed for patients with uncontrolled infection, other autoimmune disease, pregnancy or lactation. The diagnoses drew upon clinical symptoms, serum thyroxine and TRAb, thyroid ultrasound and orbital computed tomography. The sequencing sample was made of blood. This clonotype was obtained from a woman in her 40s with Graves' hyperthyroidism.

CDR3 in DNA: TGCAGTGCTAGAGATCCCTACCTCAGGAGGGAGGCAACCTACGAGCAGTACTTC. Protein: CSARDPYLRREATYEQYF. The chain links TRBV20-1 to TRBJ2-7, with D perhaps matching TRBD2 (6 bases). V lost 0 bases and J 2 bases, leaving 23 bases between the germline ends. CDR1 is DFQATT, CDR2 SNEGSKA, per germline (reference sequence). The CDR3 totals 18 residues.